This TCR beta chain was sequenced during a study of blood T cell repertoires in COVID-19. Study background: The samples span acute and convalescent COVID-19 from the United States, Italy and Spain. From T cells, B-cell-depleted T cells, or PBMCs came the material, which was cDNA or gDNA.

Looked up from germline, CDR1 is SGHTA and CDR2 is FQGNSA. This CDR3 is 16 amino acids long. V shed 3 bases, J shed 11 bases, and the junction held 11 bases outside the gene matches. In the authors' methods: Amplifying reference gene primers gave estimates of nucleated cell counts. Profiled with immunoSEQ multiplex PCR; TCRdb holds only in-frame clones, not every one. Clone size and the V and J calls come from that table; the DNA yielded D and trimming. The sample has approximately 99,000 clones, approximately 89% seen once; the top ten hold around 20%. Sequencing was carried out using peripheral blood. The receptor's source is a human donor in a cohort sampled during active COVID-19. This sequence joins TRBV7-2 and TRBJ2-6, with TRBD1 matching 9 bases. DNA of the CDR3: TGTGCCAGCAGCTTGGGTACCGGGACAGGGCTCCACGTCCTGACTTTC. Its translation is CASSLGTGTGLHVLTF.